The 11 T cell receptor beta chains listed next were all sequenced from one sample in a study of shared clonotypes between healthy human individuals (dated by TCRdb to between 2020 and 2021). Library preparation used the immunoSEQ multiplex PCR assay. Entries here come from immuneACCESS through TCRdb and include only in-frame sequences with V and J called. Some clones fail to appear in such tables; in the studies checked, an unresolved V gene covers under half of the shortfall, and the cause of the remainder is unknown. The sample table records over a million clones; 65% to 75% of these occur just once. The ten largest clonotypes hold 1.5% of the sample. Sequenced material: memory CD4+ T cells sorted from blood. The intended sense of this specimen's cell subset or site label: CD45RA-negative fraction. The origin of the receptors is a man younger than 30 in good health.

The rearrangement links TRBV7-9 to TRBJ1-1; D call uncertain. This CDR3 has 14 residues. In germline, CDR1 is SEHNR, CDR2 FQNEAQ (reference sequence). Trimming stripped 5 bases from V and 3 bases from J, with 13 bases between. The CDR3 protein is CASSLLGLDTEAFF. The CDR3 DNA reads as TGTGCCAGCAGCCTACTGGGGTTGGACACTGAAGCTTTCTTT.

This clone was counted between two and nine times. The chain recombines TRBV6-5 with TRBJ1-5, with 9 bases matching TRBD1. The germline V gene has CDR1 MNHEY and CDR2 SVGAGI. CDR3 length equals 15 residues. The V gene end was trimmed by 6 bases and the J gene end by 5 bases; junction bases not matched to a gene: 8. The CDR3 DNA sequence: TGTGCCAGCAGCCGAGTCGGGACAGGGCATCAGCCCCAGCATTTT. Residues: CASSRVGTGHQPQHF.

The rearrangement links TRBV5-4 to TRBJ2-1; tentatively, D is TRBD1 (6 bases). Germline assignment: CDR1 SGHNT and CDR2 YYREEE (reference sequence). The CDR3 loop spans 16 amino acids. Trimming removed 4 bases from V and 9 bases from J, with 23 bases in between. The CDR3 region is CASSDTKQGFTGEQFF. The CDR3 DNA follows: TGTGCCAGCAGCGACACAAAGCAGGGGTTCACCGGTGAGCAGTTCTTC.

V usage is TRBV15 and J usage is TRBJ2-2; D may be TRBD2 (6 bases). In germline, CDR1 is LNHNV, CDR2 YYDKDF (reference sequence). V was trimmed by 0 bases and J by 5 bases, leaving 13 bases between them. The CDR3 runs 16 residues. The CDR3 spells CATSRDSGISTGELFF. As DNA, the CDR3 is TGTGCCACCAGCAGAGATAGCGGAATCTCTACCGGGGAGCTGTTTTTT.

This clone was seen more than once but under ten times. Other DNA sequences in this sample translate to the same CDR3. CDR3 region: CASSVDRATNEKLFF. CDR3 DNA sequence: TGTGCCAGCAGCGTGGACAGGGCAACTAATGAAAAACTGTTTTTT. The V and J genes are TRBV2 and TRBJ1-4; 8 nucleotides agree with TRBD1. After removal of 6 bases from V and 0 bases from J, the junction contained 3 bases not matched to a gene. The germline V gene has CDR1 SNHLY and CDR2 FYNNEI. This CDR3 spans 15 amino acids.

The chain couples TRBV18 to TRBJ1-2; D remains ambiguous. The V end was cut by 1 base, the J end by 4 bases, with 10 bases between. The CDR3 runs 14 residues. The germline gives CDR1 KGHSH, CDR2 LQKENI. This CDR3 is CASSPRVEIYGYTF. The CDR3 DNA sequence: TGTGCCAGCTCACCACGGGTTGAGATCTATGGCTACACCTTC.

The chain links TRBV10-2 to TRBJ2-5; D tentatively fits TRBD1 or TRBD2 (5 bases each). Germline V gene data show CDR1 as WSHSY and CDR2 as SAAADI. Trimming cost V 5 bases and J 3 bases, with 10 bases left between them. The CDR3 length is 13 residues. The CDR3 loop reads CASSRDQKETQYF. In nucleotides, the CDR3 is TGCGCCAGCAGTAGGGACCAAAAAGAGACCCAGTACTTC.

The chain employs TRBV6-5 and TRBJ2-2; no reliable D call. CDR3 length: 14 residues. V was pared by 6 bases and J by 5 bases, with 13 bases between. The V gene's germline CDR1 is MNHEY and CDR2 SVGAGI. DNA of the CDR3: TGTGCCAGCAGGCTGCAGACGAGGACCGGGGAGCTGTTTTTT. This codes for CASRLQTRTGELFF.

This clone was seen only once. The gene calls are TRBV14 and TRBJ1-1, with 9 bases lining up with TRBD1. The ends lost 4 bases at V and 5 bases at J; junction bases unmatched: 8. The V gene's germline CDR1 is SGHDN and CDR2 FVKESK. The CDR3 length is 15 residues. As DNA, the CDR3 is TGTGCCAGCAGCCCGGACAGGGGTCTCTGGACTGAAGCTTTCTTT. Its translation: CASSPDRGLWTEAFF.

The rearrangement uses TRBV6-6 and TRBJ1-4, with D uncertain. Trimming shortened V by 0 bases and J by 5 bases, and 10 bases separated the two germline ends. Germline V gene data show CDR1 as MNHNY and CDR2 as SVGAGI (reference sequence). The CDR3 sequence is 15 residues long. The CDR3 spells CASSYSKGYNEKLFF. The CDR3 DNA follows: TGTGCCAGCAGTTACTCGAAAGGTTACAATGAAAAACTGTTTTTT.

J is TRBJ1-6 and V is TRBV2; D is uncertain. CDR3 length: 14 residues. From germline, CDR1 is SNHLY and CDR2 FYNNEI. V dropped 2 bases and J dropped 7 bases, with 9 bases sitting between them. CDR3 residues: CASSERPKNSPLHF. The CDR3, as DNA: TGTGCCAGCAGTGAAAGGCCGAAAAATTCACCCCTCCACTTT.